The entry that follows covers one TCR beta chain sequence. The data are from a study of blood T cells in healthy people across ages. Germline lookup yields CDR1 SGHAT and CDR2 FQNNGV. The CDR3 has 15 residues. J was trimmed by 8 bases and V by 4 bases; bases with no gene match: 10. Then a second PCR, running about 6 to 11 cycles, was carried out with a sample-barcoded 5' primer and a J-beta primer mix. A tag from a template-switch adaptor with 12 random nucleotides marked each cDNA molecule. Via MiXCR, TCRdb re-called the 5' RACE reads, giving one row per CDR3 protein. The sample has some 1.8 million distinct CDR3 sequences; about 39% are singletons.

This TCR was recovered from a human donor in good health. Sequencing was performed on blood. The chain is built from TRBV11-2 and TRBJ2-1; 8 nucleotides agree with TRBD2. The CDR3 is CASSSLRTRGDEQFF. CDR3 nucleotide sequence: TGTGCCAGCAGCTCTCTACGGACGCGGGGGGATGAGCAGTTCTTC.